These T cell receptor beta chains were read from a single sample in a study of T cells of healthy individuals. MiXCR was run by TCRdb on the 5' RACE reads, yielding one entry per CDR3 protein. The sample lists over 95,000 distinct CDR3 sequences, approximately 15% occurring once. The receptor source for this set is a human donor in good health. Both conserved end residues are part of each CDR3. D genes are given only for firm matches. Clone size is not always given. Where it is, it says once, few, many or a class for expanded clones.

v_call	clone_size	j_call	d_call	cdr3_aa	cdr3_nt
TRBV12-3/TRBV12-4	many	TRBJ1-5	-	CASSRDINQPQHF	TGTGCCAGCAGTAGGGATATCAATCAGCCCCAGCATTTT
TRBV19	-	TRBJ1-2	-	CASSSSSGHFYGYTF	TGTGCCAGTAGTTCTAGTTCGGGACATTTTTATGGCTACACCTTC
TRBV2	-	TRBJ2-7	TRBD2	CASSRTSGSSYEQYF	TGTGCCAGCAGTCGGACTAGCGGGAGCTCCTACGAGCAGTACTTC
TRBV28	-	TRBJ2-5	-	CASSLSPGVETQYF	TGTGCCAGCAGTTTATCCCCAGGCGTGGAGACCCAGTACTTC
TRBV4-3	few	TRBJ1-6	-	CASSLQLTEGNSPLHF	TGCGCCAGCAGCCTGCAATTGACAGAGGGGAATTCACCCCTCCACTTT
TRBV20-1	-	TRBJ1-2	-	CSATLYRDYTF	TGCAGTGCGACATTGTACAGGGACTACACCTTC
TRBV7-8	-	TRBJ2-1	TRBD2	CASSPGLGAGGYNEQFF	TGTGCCAGCAGCCCTGGGTTAGGAGCGGGGGGATACAATGAGCAGTTCTTC
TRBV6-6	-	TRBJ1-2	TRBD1	CASTLGDRADGYTF	TGTGCCAGTACCCTCGGGGACAGGGCGGATGGCTACACCTTC
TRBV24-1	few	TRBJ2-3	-	CATSDFADTQYF	TGTGCCACCAGTGATTTTGCAGATACGCAGTATTTT
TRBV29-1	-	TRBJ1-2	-	CSVEGWGGTYGYTF	TGCAGCGTTGAAGGATGGGGGGGTACCTATGGCTACACCTTC
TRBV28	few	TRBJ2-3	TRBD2	CASSPRLAGVGDTQYF	TGTGCCAGCAGCCCCCGGCTAGCGGGAGTCGGGGATACGCAGTATTTT
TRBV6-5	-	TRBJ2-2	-	CASTLRAEDRSLTGELFF	TGTGCCAGCACCTTACGAGCTGAGGACCGATCCCTCACCGGGGAGCTGTTTTTT
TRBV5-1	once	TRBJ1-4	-	CASSLTGLLGTNEKLFF	TGCGCCAGCAGCTTGACGGGACTGCTGGGTACTAATGAAAAACTGTTTTTT
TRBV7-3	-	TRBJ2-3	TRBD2	CASSSRLAGNYF	TGTGCCAGCAGCTCCCGACTAGCGGGGAATTATTTT
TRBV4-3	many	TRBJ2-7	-	CASSQEWTSGAEYF	TGCGCCAGCAGCCAAGAGTGGACCAGCGGAGCTGAGTACTTC
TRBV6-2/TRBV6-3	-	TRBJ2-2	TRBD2	CASRRLAGVNTGELFF	TGTGCCAGCAGACGACTAGCGGGAGTTAACACCGGGGAGCTGTTTTTT
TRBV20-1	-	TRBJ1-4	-	CSATTGPNEKLFF	TGCAGTGCCACGACAGGACCTAATGAAAAACTGTTTTTT
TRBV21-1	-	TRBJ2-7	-	CASSFRARYEQYF	TGTGCCAGCAGTTTCCGGGCCCGCTACGAGCAGTACTTC
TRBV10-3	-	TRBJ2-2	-	CAISGREWNTGELFF	TGTGCCATCAGTGGCAGGGAGTGGAACACCGGGGAGCTGTTTTTT
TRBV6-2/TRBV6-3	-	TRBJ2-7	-	CASSRGLPYEQYF	TGTGCCAGCAGTCGGGGACTGCCCTACGAGCAGTACTTC
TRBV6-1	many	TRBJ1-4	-	CASSYDSFRATNEKLFF	TGTGCCAGCAGTTACGACAGTTTTCGAGCAACTAATGAAAAACTGTTTTTT
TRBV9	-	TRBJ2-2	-	CASRPGNIGELFF	TGTGCCAGCAGACCAGGGAATATAGGGGAGCTGTTTTTT
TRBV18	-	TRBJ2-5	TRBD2	CASSLTSAETQYF	TGTGCCAGCTCTCTTACTAGCGCGGAGACCCAGTACTTC
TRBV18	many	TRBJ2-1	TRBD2	CASSPPLAGGVYNEQFF	TGTGCCAGCTCACCACCACTAGCGGGGGGAGTCTACAATGAGCAGTTCTTC
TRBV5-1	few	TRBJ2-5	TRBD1	CASSTGGSEETQYF	TGCGCCAGCAGCACAGGGGGCAGTGAAGAGACCCAGTACTTC
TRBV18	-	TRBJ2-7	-	CASSQRPEDYKYF	TGTGCCAGCTCCCAAAGGCCCGAGGATTATAAGTACTTC
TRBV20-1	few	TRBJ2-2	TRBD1	CSARDPTGYGELFF	TGCAGTGCTAGAGACCCGACAGGGTACGGGGAGCTGTTTTTT
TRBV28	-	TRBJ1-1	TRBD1	CASKSRGGRAEAFF	TGTGCCAGCAAAAGCAGGGGGGGCCGGGCTGAAGCTTTCTTT
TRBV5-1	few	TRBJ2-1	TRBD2	CASSLARLAGHHEQFF	TGCGCCAGCAGCTTGGCACGGCTAGCGGGACACCATGAGCAGTTCTTC
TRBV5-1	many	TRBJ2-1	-	CASSLVADNEQFF	TGCGCCAGCAGCTTGGTGGCTGACAATGAGCAGTTCTTC
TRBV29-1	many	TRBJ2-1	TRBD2	CSVHPGSGDYNEQFF	TGCAGCGTCCACCCAGGGAGCGGGGACTACAATGAGCAGTTCTTC
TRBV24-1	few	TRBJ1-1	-	CATSGAGASNTEAFF	TGTGCCACCAGTGGGGCAGGGGCCTCGAACACTGAAGCTTTCTTT
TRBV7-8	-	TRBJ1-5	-	CASSLARTWSDQPQHF	TGTGCCAGCAGCTTAGCCCGGACATGGAGCGATCAGCCCCAGCATTTT
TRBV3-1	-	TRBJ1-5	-	CASSRGDEPQHF	TGTGCCAGCAGCCGTGGGGATGAGCCCCAGCATTTT
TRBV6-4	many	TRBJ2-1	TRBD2	CASSLLGGRAMDEQFF	TGTGCCAGCAGCCTCCTAGGCGGGAGGGCCATGGATGAGCAGTTCTTC
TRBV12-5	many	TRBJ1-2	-	CASGAGGYGYTF	TGTGCTAGTGGCGCGGGAGGTTACGGCTACACCTTC
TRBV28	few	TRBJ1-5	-	CASSLGRGRSNQPQHF	TGTGCCAGCAGTTTAGGTCGGGGAAGGAGCAATCAGCCCCAGCATTTT
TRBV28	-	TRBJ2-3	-	CASSSPGWGTDTQYF	TGTGCCAGCAGTTCCCCGGGGTGGGGCACAGATACGCAGTATTTT
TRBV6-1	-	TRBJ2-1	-	CASSARDYNEQFF	TGTGCCAGCAGCGCCCGGGACTACAATGAGCAGTTCTTC
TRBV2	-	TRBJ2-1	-	CASRWERGYGDEQFF	TGTGCCAGCAGGTGGGAGCGAGGGTATGGAGATGAGCAGTTCTTC
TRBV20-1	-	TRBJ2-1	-	CSAPTIFRAAGNEQFF	TGCAGTGCCCCCACCATTTTTAGGGCGGCGGGGAATGAGCAGTTCTTC
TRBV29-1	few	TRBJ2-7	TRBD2	CSVEVSSGIEQYF	TGCAGCGTTGAAGTGTCTAGCGGGATCGAGCAGTACTTC
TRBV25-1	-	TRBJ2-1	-	CASSEYKSGRGEQFF	TGTGCCAGCAGTGAATATAAGTCCGGCAGGGGCGAGCAGTTCTTC
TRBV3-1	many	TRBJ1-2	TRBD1	CASSNRGGYTF	TGTGCCAGCAGCAACAGGGGTGGCTACACCTTC
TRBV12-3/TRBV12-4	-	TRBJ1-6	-	CASSFETGSSPLHF	TGTGCCAGCAGTTTCGAAACAGGATCATCACCCCTCCACTTT
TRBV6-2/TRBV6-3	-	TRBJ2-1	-	CASRSRGGSYNEQFF	TGTGCCAGCAGAAGCAGGGGGGGCTCCTACAATGAGCAGTTCTTC
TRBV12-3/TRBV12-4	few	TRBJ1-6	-	CASTDTANSPLHF	TGTGCCAGCACCGACACCGCCAATTCACCCCTCCACTTT
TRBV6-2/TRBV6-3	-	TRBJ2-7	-	CASNIRDSYEQYF	TGTGCCAGCAATATACGGGACTCCTACGAGCAGTACTTC
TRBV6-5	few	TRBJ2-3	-	CASSNHRDGADTQYF	TGTGCCAGCAGTAATCACAGAGACGGGGCAGATACGCAGTATTTT
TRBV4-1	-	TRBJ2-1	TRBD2	CASSQGGTTNNEQFF	TGCGCCAGCAGCCAGGGAGGGACTACCAACAATGAGCAGTTCTTC
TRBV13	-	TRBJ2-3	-	CASSLVGSSTDTQYF	TGTGCCAGCAGCTTAGTCGGGAGTAGCACAGATACGCAGTATTTT
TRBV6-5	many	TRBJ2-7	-	CASRGNSYEQYF	TGTGCCAGTCGCGGAAACTCCTACGAGCAGTACTTC
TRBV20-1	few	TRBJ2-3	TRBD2	CSALSGSNPDTQYF	TGCAGTGCCCTGAGCGGGAGTAACCCAGATACGCAGTATTTT
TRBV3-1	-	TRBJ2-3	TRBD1	CASSLGTTGGKGNTQYF	TGTGCCAGCAGCCTGGGGACGACAGGGGGCAAGGGAAATACGCAGTATTTT
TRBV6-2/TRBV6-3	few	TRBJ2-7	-	CASRGAYEQYF	TGTGCCAGCAGGGGGGCCTACGAGCAGTACTTC
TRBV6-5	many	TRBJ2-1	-	CASSRGRPGTYNEQFF	TGTGCCAGCAGCCGTGGGAGGCCCGGTACCTACAATGAGCAGTTCTTC
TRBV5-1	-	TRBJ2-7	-	CASRQTSYEQYF	TGCGCCAGCAGGCAGACCTCCTACGAGCAGTACTTC
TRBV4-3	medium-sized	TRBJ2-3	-	CASSQDNWGPDTQYF	TGCGCCAGCAGCCAAGATAACTGGGGGCCAGATACGCAGTATTTT
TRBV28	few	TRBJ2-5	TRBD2	CASSFSSGRNQETQYF	TGTGCCAGCAGTTTTTCGAGCGGGAGAAACCAAGAGACCCAGTACTTC